This T cell receptor (beta chain) was identified in a study of Ad26.COV2.S vaccination and SARS-CoV-2 variants (dated by TCRdb to the early 2020s). Some background on the complete study: Vaccine-arm donors came from COV1001, a multicentre, randomized, double-blind, placebo-controlled phase I-IIa trial of Ad26.COV2.S in healthy adults. The specificity and breadth of SARS-CoV-2-reactive T cell receptors after Ad26.COV2.S vaccination were assessed by TCRbeta repertoire sequencing. Blinding of investigators to trial group allocation was maintained during experiments and outcome assessment. Trial participants were randomized into five groups of five: low-dose or high-dose Ad26.COV2.S given once or twice, or placebo on both occasions. A total of 32 samples were included in the TCR-sequenced set, comprising roughly 19 Ad26.COV2.S vaccine recipients, 5 placebo recipients and 8 SARS-CoV-2 convalescent individuals. Ad26.COV2.S was given intramuscularly at 5x10^10 or 1x10^11 viral particles, as a single shot or as two shots 56 days apart.

The sample's treatment or condition, from its label and the paper: about 20 received Ad26.COV2.S at low or high dose, single or two shots; 5 received placebo; per-sample allocation not given. Repertoires of vaccine and placebo recipients were sequenced from samples collected on day 63 after the first injection. In Cohort 1b, 25 adults aged 18-55 years were enrolled at a single site in Boston, USA, between 29 July and 7 August 2020. Ad26.COV2.S consisted of a replication-incompetent adenovirus type 26 vector by which a prefusion-stabilized SARS-CoV-2 spike protein from the original Wuhan strain was expressed. TCRbeta CDR3 regions were sequenced with the immunoSEQ Assay. After extraction, genomic DNA underwent amplification by bias-controlled multiplex PCR, followed by high-throughput sequencing. The study's own analysis went as follows. To quantify the absolute abundance of every unique TCRbeta CDR3 region, sequences were collapsed and filtered. T cell fraction was estimated by normalization of TCRbeta template counts to usable DNA, with usable DNA being measured through amplification of reference genes present in all nucleated cells. Repertoire TCRs were annotated as SARS-CoV-2-specific by exact matching of V gene, CDR3 amino acid sequence and J gene to a known reactive TCR set. The reference SARS-CoV-2 TCR set was derived from MIRA and filtered for enrichment in COVID-19-positive ImmuneCODE repertoires, a step that removed public or cross-reactive TCRs. Using the MIRA antigens, annotated TCRs were further analysed by specific ORF or by position within an ORF. Breadth was defined as annotated unique rearrangements over total unique productive rearrangements; depth was the summed frequency of those rearrangements. Two-sided Wilcoxon rank-sum tests were used to compare TCR breadth between groups. This immuneACCESS table, as held by TCRdb, lists in-frame sequences with V and J called but not all clones. Of the missing ones, under half trace to an unresolved V gene in checked studies; the others have no known cause. The D gene and trimming were derived from the DNA, and the V and J assignments and clone size from that table. The sample data list 300,000 to 400,000 clones, and roughly 91% of these were observed just once. The leading ten clones occupy 3.4% of the sample.

Points on this clone: Its binding antigen is unknown. No qualities accompany the bases; no much larger clone lies one base away.

According to the germline V gene, CDR1 reads SGHTA and CDR2 reads FQGTGA. V is cut by 5 bases and J by 5 bases, and the space between the germline ends is 10 bases. Reading from cysteine to phenylalanine, the CDR3 counts 13 amino acids. The read is trimmed to its CDR3 DNA, 39 bases read in frame from base 1. Findings and caveats that apply to the study as a whole: The authors noted that total T cell responses may have been underestimated by the TCR breadth and depth analyses. After vaccination, substantial breadth of spike-specific CD8+ and CD4+ T cell responses was reported. Ad26.COV2.S recipients had higher spike-specific TCR breadth than placebo recipients (P = 0.0014). Non-spike TCR breadth was comparable between vaccine and placebo recipients, consistent with the vaccine containing only spike. The study was not powered to compare responses between vaccine doses or regimens.

The origin of this receptor is a person aged 18 to 59 who received the Ad26.COV2.S COVID-19 vaccine or a placebo. The chain employs TRBV7-3 and TRBJ1-5, with the D gene uncertain. Sequences were derived from peripheral blood, sampled in a trial of Ad26.COV2.S vaccine versus placebo. For the CDR3, the sequence is CASSQDLDQPQHF. The DNA reads TGTGCCAGCAGCCAAGACCTGGATCAGCCCCAGCATTTT.